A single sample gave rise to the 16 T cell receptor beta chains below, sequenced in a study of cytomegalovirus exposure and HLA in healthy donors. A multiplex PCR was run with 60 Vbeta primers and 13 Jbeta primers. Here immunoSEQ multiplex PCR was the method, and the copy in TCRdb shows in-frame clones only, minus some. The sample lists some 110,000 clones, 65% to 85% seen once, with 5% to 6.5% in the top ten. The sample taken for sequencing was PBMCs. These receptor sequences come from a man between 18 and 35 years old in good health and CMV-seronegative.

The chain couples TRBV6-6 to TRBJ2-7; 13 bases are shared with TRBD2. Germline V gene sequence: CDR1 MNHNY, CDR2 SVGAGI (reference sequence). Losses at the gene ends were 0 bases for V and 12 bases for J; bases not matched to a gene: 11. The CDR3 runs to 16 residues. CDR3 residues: CASSYSILAGGSGPYF. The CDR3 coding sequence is TGTGCCAGCAGTTACTCGATACTAGCGGGAGGGTCAGGGCCGTACTTC.

The CDR3, as DNA: TGTGCCAGCAGCTTTAGCGGTACAGATACGCAGTATTTT. It specifies CASSFSGTDTQYF. The rearrangement links TRBV28 to TRBJ2-3, with a possible D match to TRBD2 (6 bases). Germline V CDR1 and CDR2: MDHEN, SYDVKM. The CDR3 sequence is 13 residues long. Trimming pared 6 bases from V and 3 bases from J, leaving 10 bases between.

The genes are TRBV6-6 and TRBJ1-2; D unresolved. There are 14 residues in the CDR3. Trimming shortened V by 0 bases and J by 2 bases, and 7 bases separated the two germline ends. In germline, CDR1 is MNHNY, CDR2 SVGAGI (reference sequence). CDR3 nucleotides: TGTGCCAGCAGTTACTCGGCGGAAAACTATGGCTACACCTTC. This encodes CASSYSAENYGYTF.

CDR3 DNA: TGTGCCAGCAGCCAGGGGCTAGCTACCATTGAGCAGTTCTTC. Translating it yields CASSQGLATIEQFF. V usage is TRBV5-4 and J usage is TRBJ2-1; weak D call: TRBD1 (6 bases). The CDR3 has 14 amino acids. Trimming took off 4 bases at V and 9 bases at J, with 17 bases between the two ends. The V gene's germline CDR1 is SGHNT and CDR2 YYREEE (reference sequence).

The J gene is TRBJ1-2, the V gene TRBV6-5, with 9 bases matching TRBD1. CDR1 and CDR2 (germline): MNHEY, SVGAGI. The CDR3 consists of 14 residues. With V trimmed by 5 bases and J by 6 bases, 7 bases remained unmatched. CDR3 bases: TGTGCCAGCAGTGAACAGGGGGCAGGGCATGGCTACACCTTC. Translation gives CASSEQGAGHGYTF.

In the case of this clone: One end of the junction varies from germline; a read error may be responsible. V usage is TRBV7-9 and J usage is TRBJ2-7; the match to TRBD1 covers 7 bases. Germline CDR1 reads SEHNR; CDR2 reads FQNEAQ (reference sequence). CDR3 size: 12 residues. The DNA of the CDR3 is TGTTCCAGCAGCTTCGGACAGGACGAGCAGTACTTC. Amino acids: CSSSFGQDEQYF.

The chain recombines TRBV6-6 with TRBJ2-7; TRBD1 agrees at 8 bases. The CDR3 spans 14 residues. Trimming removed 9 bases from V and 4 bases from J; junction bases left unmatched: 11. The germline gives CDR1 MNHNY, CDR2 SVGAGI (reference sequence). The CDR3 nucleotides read TGTGCCAGTACGGCTCAGGGGGCGAAGTACGAGCAGTACTTC. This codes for CASTAQGAKYEQYF.

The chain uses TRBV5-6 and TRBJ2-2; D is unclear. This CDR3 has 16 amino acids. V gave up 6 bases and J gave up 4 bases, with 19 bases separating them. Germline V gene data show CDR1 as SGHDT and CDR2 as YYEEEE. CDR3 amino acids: CASTTLRAGVTGELFF. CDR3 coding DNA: TGTGCCAGCACCACCCTCCGTGCAGGCGTCACCGGGGAGCTGTTTTTT.

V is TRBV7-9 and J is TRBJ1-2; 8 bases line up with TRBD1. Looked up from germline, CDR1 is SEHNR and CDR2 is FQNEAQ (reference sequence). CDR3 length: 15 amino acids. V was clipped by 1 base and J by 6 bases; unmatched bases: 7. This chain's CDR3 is CASSLGRWTGHGYTF. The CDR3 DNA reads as TGTGCCAGCAGCTTAGGGAGATGGACAGGGCATGGCTACACCTTC.

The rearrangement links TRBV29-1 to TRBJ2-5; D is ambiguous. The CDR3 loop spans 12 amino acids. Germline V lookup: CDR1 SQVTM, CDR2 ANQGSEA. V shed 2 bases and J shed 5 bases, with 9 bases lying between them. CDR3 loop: CSVEPGGETQYF. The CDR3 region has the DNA TGCAGCGTTGAACCGGGTGGCGAGACCCAGTACTTC.

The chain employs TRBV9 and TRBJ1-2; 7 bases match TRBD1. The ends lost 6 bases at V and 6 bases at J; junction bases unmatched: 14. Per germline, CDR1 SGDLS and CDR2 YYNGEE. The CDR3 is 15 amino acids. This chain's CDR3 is CASTPAETGWDGYTF. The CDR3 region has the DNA TGTGCCAGCACCCCTGCAGAGACAGGGTGGGATGGCTACACCTTC.

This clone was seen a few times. In nucleotides, the CDR3 is TGTGCCAGCAGTGAAGCGCAGGGCCCAGATACGCAGTATTTT. Translated: CASSEAQGPDTQYF. The V and J genes are TRBV6-1 and TRBJ2-3; maybe TRBD1 (5 bases). The CDR3 totals 14 residues. The V gene lost 0 bases and the J gene lost 4 bases, with 8 bases spanning the gap. Germline assignment: CDR1 MNHNS and CDR2 SASEGT.

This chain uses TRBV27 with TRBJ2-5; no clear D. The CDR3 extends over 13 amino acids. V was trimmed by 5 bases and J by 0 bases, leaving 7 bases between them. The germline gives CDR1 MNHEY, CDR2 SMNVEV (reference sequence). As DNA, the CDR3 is TGTGCCAGCAGTCAACTGTACCAAGAGACCCAGTACTTC. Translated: CASSQLYQETQYF.

The CDR3 sequence is CASSLDGAYGYTF. As DNA, the CDR3 is TGTGCCAGCAGTTTAGATGGGGCCTATGGCTACACCTTC. The rearrangement joins TRBV28 to TRBJ1-2, with D perhaps matching TRBD1 (5 bases). CDR3 length equals 13 residues. Germline V gives CDR1 MDHEN, CDR2 SYDVKM. Trimming took off 2 bases at V and 4 bases at J, with 8 bases between the two ends.

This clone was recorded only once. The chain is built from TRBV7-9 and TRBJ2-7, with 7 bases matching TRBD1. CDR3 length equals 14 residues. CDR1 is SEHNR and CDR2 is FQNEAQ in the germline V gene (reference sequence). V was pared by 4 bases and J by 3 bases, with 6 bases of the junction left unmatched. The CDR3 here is CASSSNRQGYEQYF. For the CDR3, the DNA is TGTGCCAGCAGCTCTAATCGACAGGGCTACGAGCAGTACTTC.

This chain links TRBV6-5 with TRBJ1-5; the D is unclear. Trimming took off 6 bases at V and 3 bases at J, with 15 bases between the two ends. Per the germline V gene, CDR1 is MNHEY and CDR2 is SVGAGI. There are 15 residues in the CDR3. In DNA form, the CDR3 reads TGTGCCAGCAGCGGCGGGAGCAACGCCAATCAGCCCCAGCATTTT. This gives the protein CASSGGSNANQPQHF.